This T cell receptor (beta chain) was obtained from a study of blood T cell repertoires in COVID-19. The repertoire was sequenced with immunoSEQ multiplex PCR; TCRdb's copy has only in-frame clones and lacks some. The sample holds around 230,000 clones, around 86% seen once. Germline CDR1 and CDR2: SEHNR and FQNEAQ (reference sequence). CDR3 length equals 15 residues. V shed 5 bases and J shed 0 bases, with 13 bases lying between them. The source is a woman aged 40-49 years with acute COVID-19. Sequenced input: PBMCs or T cells enriched from blood (not recorded which). The genes are TRBV7-9 and TRBJ2-5; possible D gene TRBD1, 6 bases. The chain's CDR3 is CASSQTTGNQETQYF. DNA of the CDR3: TGTGCCAGCAGCCAAACCACAGGGAACCAAGAGACCCAGTACTTC.